This T cell receptor beta chain was documented in a study of T cells in tumors and immune-related adverse events. Libraries were prepared by immunoSEQ multiplex PCR; TCRdb keeps only in-frame clonotypes and omits some of them. The sample shows more than 7,000 clones, about 93% of them seen only once. V gave up 4 bases and J gave up 9 bases, with 18 bases separating them. CDR1 is SGHTA, CDR2 FQGNSA, per germline. The CDR3 extends over 14 amino acids. The chain has TRBV7-2 and TRBJ2-5; possibly TRBD1 or TRBD2 for D (5 bases each). Here the sequenced sample was lymph node tissue, taken from a patient treated with anti-PD-1 therapy. The TCR sequence derives from a female donor with metastatic renal cell carcinoma. The CDR3 loop reads CASSSGTPRGAQYF. The CDR3 nucleotides are TGTGCCAGCAGCTCGGGTACCCCCCGAGGGGCCCAGTACTTC. The full variable domain, completed using reference TRBV7-2 and TRBJ2-5, is GAGVSQSPSNKVTEKGKDVELRCDPISGHTALYWYRQSLGQGLEFLIYFQGNSAPDKSGLPSDRFSAERTGGSVSTLTIQRTQQEDSAVYLCASSSGTPRGAQYFGPGTRLLVL.